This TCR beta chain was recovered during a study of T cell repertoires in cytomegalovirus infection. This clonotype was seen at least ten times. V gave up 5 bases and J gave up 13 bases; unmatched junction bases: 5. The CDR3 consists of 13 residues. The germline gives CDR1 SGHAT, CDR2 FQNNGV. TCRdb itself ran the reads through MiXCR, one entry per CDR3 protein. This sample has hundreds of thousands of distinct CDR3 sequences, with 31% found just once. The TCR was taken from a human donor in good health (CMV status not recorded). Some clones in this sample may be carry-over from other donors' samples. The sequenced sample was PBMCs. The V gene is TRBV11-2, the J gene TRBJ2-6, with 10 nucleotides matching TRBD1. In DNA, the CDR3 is TGTGCCAGCAGCCAGACAGGGGGCGGGGTCCTGACTTTC. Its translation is CASSQTGGGVLTF.